These 22 T cell receptor beta chains came from one sample sequenced in a study of blood T cell repertoires in COVID-19. The data were produced by immunoSEQ multiplex PCR, yet TCRdb's version contains in-frame clones alone and is incomplete. This table holds under 400,000 clones, around 87% found once. The specimen was peripheral blood. The receptors shown here come from a woman under 40 with COVID-19, enrolled during active disease.

This clone was picked up one time. This chain joins TRBV28 and TRBJ2-3; 7 bases align to TRBD2. This CDR3 region has 16 residues. V dropped 1 base and J dropped 1; count of bases not matched to a gene: 5. The germline V gene has CDR1 MDHEN and CDR2 SYDVKM. Here the CDR3 DNA reads TGTGCCAGCAGTTTATTGGGCGGGAGAGGCACAGATACGCAGTATTTT. Protein product: CASSLLGGRGTDTQYF.

The genes are TRBV6-4 and TRBJ2-1, with 12 bases lining up with TRBD2. The germline CDR1 and CDR2 sequences are MRHNA and SNTAGT. V trimming: 4 bases; J trimming: 4 bases; junction bases outside the gene matches: 5. This CDR3 has 16 amino acids. Written as DNA, the CDR3 is TGTGCCAGCAGTGCCATGACTAGCGGGAGATACAATGAGCAGTTCTTC. Translation: CASSAMTSGRYNEQFF.

The chain has TRBV10-1 and TRBJ2-2, with D possibly matching TRBD2 (5 bases). Germline V gene data show CDR1 as WNHNN and CDR2 as SYGVQD (reference sequence). Trimming pared 8 bases from V and 6 bases from J, leaving 16 bases between. This CDR3 contains 14 residues. CDR3 coding DNA: TGCGCCAGCTCCCCGGACTCGCGGGCCGGGGAGCTGTTTTTT. Translated, it gives CASSPDSRAGELFF.

The CDR3 sequence: CASSQEGKSPLHF. The DNA for the CDR3 is TGTGCCAGCAGCCAGGAGGGGAAATCACCCCTCCACTTT. The V call is TRBV3-1 (or the pseudogene TRBV3-2), the J call TRBJ1-6, with a possible D match to TRBD1 (5 bases). Trimming shortened V by 3 bases and J by 10 bases, and 10 bases separated the two germline ends. Germline V gene sequence: CDR1 LGHDT, CDR2 YNNKEL (reference sequence). The CDR3 runs 13 residues.

This rearrangement joins TRBV25-1 to TRBJ1-1; tentative D call: TRBD1 (6 bases). The length of the CDR3 is 15 residues. Deletions cut 4 bases from V and 2 bases from J, with 14 bases between. CDR1 MGHDK and CDR2 SYGVNS come from the germline V gene. The CDR3, as DNA: TGTGCCAGCAGTGGCATAGGGGGGGGTAACACTGAAGCTTTCTTT. This translates into CASSGIGGGNTEAFF.

The chain uses TRBV7-9 and TRBJ2-7; TRBD2 might be the D (6 bases). The CDR3 runs to 14 residues. CDR1 is SEHNR and CDR2 is FQNEAQ in the germline V gene (reference sequence). Trimming stripped 5 bases from V and 6 bases from J, with 17 bases between. The CDR3 DNA follows: TGTGCCAGCAGCCCTGAACGGGAGTGGAGCGAGCAGTACTTC. Its protein is CASSPEREWSEQYF.

The chain links TRBV7-2 to TRBJ2-4; the D gene is possibly TRBD1 (6 bases). Germline V CDR1 and CDR2: SGHTA, FQGNSA. V was pared by 5 bases and J by 8 bases, with 22 bases between. The CDR3 has 16 residues. The CDR3 DNA sequence: TGTGCCAGCAGCCTTACAGGGACATCCCCGAATGACATTCAGTACTTC. Amino acids: CASSLTGTSPNDIQYF.

The rearrangement uses TRBV11-2 and TRBJ2-1, with TRBD2 identical over 14 bases. This CDR3 spans 18 amino acids. V trimming: 4 bases; J trimming: 0 bases; junction bases outside the gene matches: 5. Germline V gene data show CDR1 as SGHAT and CDR2 as FQNNGV. The CDR3 here is CASSSSGTSGSSYNEQFF. The CDR3 bases are TGTGCCAGCAGCTCGTCCGGGACTAGCGGGAGCTCCTACAATGAGCAGTTCTTC.

This clone was observed a single time. The chain uses TRBV6-5 and TRBJ2-1, with TRBD2 as a possible D gene (6 bases). This CDR3 contains 13 residues. Deletions cut 2 bases from V and 8 bases from J, with 10 bases between. Germline-derived CDR1 and CDR2 are MNHEY and SVGAGI. The CDR3: CASSYMSGDEQFF. CDR3 DNA sequence: TGTGCCAGCAGTTACATGTCGGGAGATGAGCAGTTCTTC.

The J gene is TRBJ2-3, the V gene TRBV6-1; D is possibly TRBD2 (5 bases). The CDR3 has 12 residues. V lost 2 bases to trimming and J lost 5 bases, with 5 bases between them. The V gene's germline CDR1 is MNHNS and CDR2 SASEGT. This CDR3 is CASSEREDTQYF. CDR3 nucleotide sequence: TGTGCCAGCAGTGAACGGGAAGATACGCAGTATTTT.

CDR3 DNA sequence: TGTGCCAGCAGCTTTTTGGGCGGGCGTAATGAGCAGTTCTTC. This gives the protein CASSFLGGRNEQFF. V is TRBV7-9 and J is TRBJ2-1; D is perhaps TRBD2 (5 bases). The length of the CDR3 is 14 residues. Germline assignment: CDR1 SEHNR and CDR2 FQNEAQ (reference sequence). The ends were cut back, 3 bases at V and 7 bases at J, with 13 bases in the middle.

This rearrangement joins TRBV18 to TRBJ2-7; D not certain. CDR3 length: 15 amino acids. V was trimmed by 0 bases and J by 7 bases, leaving 16 bases between them. The germline CDR1 and CDR2 sequences are KGHSH and LQKENI. The chain's CDR3 is CASSPPFVGSGEQYF. The CDR3 DNA reads TGTGCCAGCTCACCACCGTTTGTGGGTTCGGGTGAGCAGTACTTC.

V and J are TRBV5-5 and TRBJ2-7; 10 nucleotides line up with TRBD2. This CDR3 is 15 amino acids long. Unmatched junction bases numbered 2, after V lost 2 bases and J lost 0 bases. CDR1 SGHKS and CDR2 YYEKEE come from the germline V gene (reference sequence). For the CDR3, the DNA is TGTGCCAGCAGCTTACTAGCGGGGTTCTCCTACGAGCAGTACTTC. Protein sequence: CASSLLAGFSYEQYF.

The CDR3 sequence is CAWSVSGTDTQYF. CDR3 coding DNA: TGTGCCTGGAGTGTATCAGGGACAGATACGCAGTATTTT. The rearrangement uses TRBV30 and TRBJ2-3, with TRBD1 as a possible D gene (5 bases). Trimming left V 0 bases short and J 3 bases short, with 7 bases between. Germline V gene lookup returns CDR1 GTSNPN and CDR2 SVGIG (reference sequence). This CDR3 spans 13 amino acids. Variable domain in full (rest from reference TRBV30 and TRBJ2-3): SQTIHQWPATLVQPVGSPLSLECTVEGTSNPNLYWYRQAAGRGLQLLFYSVGIGQISSEVPQNLSASRPQDRQFILSSKKLLLSDSGFYLCAWSVSGTDTQYFGPGTRLTVL.

The chain is built from TRBV19 and TRBJ2-7, with D tentatively TRBD1 (5 bases). The V gene lost 3 bases and the J gene lost 4 bases, with 7 bases spanning the gap. This CDR3 is built from 12 residues. Germline V gene data show CDR1 as LNHDA and CDR2 as SQIVND (reference sequence). CDR3 loop: CASSMTEYEQYF. The DNA for the CDR3 is TGTGCCAGTAGTATGACAGAATACGAGCAGTACTTC.

The CDR3 DNA reads as TGTGCCAGCAGTTCAGACAGGGCGGGTGAAAAACTGTTTTTT. This sequence encodes CASSSDRAGEKLFF. V is TRBV6-5 and J is TRBJ1-4; 7 nucleotides match TRBD1. This CDR3 is built from 14 residues. With V trimmed by 4 bases and J by 7 bases, 6 bases remained unmatched. Looked up from germline, CDR1 is MNHEY and CDR2 is SVGAGI.

This clone is a singleton in its sample. In DNA form, the CDR3 reads TGTGCCAGCAGCCCCCGGACTAGCGGGAGCACAGATACGCAGTATTTT. Protein sequence: CASSPRTSGSTDTQYF. The rearrangement uses TRBV7-9 and TRBJ2-3; the match to TRBD2 covers 11 bases. The V segment lost 5 bases and the J segment 0 bases; nucleotides outside the gene matches: 4. The CDR3 loop spans 16 amino acids. CDR1 and CDR2 (germline): SEHNR, FQNEAQ (reference sequence).

The V call is TRBV5-1, the J call TRBJ1-2, with TRBD1 matching 12 bases. CDR1 and CDR2 from the germline V gene are SGHRS and YFSETQ. The V segment lost 5 bases and the J segment 3 bases; nucleotides outside the gene matches: 5. The CDR3 contains 15 residues. The CDR3 spells CASRYGTGGDYGYTF. For the CDR3, the DNA is TGCGCCAGCAGATACGGGACAGGGGGCGACTATGGCTACACCTTC.

This chain joins TRBV10-2 and TRBJ2-3; 8 nucleotides match TRBD1. Germline V gene sequence: CDR1 WSHSY, CDR2 SAAADI. The CDR3 spans 17 residues. With 6 bases clipped from V and 0 bases from J, the junction kept 11 bases outside the gene matches. This CDR3 reads CASSLQGGRISTDTQYF. In DNA, the CDR3 is TGCGCCAGCAGCTTACAGGGGGGTCGGATTAGCACAGATACGCAGTATTTT.

This clone was seen a few times. Other DNA sequences in the same sample also yield this CDR3. V usage is TRBV19 and J usage is TRBJ2-6; D ambiguous. The ends were cut back, 3 bases at V and 0 bases at J, with 6 bases in the middle. This CDR3 comprises 15 residues. Germline loops: CDR1 LNHDA, CDR2 SQIVND (reference sequence). The CDR3 bases are TGTGCCAGTAGTATTTCGAGCTCTGGGGCCAACGTCCTGACTTTC. Protein product: CASSISSSGANVLTF.

The genes are TRBV6-2 or TRBV6-3 and TRBJ2-7; 7 positions agree with TRBD1. The CDR3 length is 12 residues. The junction had 6 bases not matched to a gene; V was cut back by 6 bases and J by 7 bases. Germline CDR1 and CDR2: MNHEY and SVGEGT. CDR3 loop: CASSNRGREQYF. CDR3 bases: TGTGCCAGCAGCAACAGGGGCCGGGAGCAGTACTTC.

This clone has just a few counts. The chain has TRBV30 and TRBJ1-3; TRBD1 matches at 8 bases. Per the germline V gene, CDR1 is GTSNPN and CDR2 is SVGIG (reference sequence). The V segment lost 8 bases and the J segment 0 bases; nucleotides outside the gene matches: 12. CDR3 length: 16 residues. CDR3 loop: CARDKGQASSGNTIYF. In DNA form, the CDR3 reads TGTGCCCGGGATAAGGGACAGGCGAGCTCTGGAAACACCATATATTTT.